This T cell receptor (beta chain) was identified in a study of control samples from healthy donors and cancer patients. CDR1 is MDHEN and CDR2 is SYDVKM in the germline V gene. Deletions cut 5 bases from V and 5 bases from J, with 7 bases between. The CDR3 runs 11 residues. Profiled with immunoSEQ multiplex PCR; TCRdb holds only in-frame clones, not every one. Here the sample spans some 130,000 clones, roughly 91% being singletons. V is TRBV28 and J is TRBJ2-7; D remains unclear. Sample: PBMCs. This TCR was recovered from a man aged 50 to 60 with head and neck cancer. The CDR3 coding sequence is TGTGCCAGCAGTACCCTGAACGAGCAGTACTTC. Residues: CASSTLNEQYF.